Listed below are T cell receptor beta chains from one sample, sequenced in a study of control samples from healthy donors and cancer patients. Only in-frame clones appear in the TCRdb table, and some are missing; sequencing was by immunoSEQ multiplex PCR. The data contain 82,000 or so clones, approximately 94% of them singletons. Sequenced input: blood. The receptor set was obtained from a woman aged 18-29 years in good health. CDR3s include the opening cysteine and the closing phenylalanine or tryptophan. Fields, in order: clone size, V gene, D gene, J gene, CDR3 protein, CDR3 DNA. D genes are given only for firm matches. Part of the rows lack a size; the others show once, few, many or a class for expanded clones.

few	TRBV7-8	.	TRBJ1-3	CASSLERSSGNTIYF	TGTGCCAGCAGCTTAGAACGGAGCTCTGGAAACACCATATATTTT
.	TRBV6-4	TRBD1	TRBJ1-4	CASSDTGGGEKLFF	TGTGCCAGCAGTGACACAGGGGGCGGAGAAAAACTGTTTTTT
.	TRBV5-1	TRBD1	TRBJ2-7	CASRGPGDRAYEQYF	TGCGCCAGCCGGGGCCCGGGCGACAGGGCCTACGAGCAGTACTTC
.	TRBV28	TRBD1	TRBJ1-4	CASSFSSIRRGTTNEKLFF	TGTGCCAGCAGTTTTTCTTCGATACGCAGGGGGACAACTAATGAAAAACTGTTTTTT
.	TRBV5-1	.	TRBJ1-1	CARGEGPIRTEAFF	TGCGCCCGGGGGGAGGGGCCCATAAGGACTGAAGCTTTCTTT
.	TRBV12-3/TRBV12-4	TRBD1	TRBJ1-1	CASSLKGAGEAFF	TGTGCCAGCAGCCTTAAGGGGGCTGGTGAAGCTTTCTTT
.	TRBV6-5	.	TRBJ1-3	CASKAVGRSNTIYF	TGTGCCAGCAAAGCGGTTGGCAGGTCGAACACCATATATTTT
.	TRBV28	.	TRBJ1-2	CASSPGGAIRGGNGYTF	TGTGCCAGCTCCCCTGGGGGCGCCATCCGGGGGGGTAATGGCTACACCTTC
.	TRBV6-2/TRBV6-3	TRBD1	TRBJ1-3	CASSWDRSGNTIYF	TGTGCCAGCAGCTGGGACAGATCTGGAAACACCATATATTTT
.	TRBV27	TRBD1	TRBJ2-7	CASSPSLRDRGQGEQYF	TGTGCCAGCAGCCCGAGCCTGAGAGACAGGGGGCAAGGCGAGCAGTACTTC
.	TRBV6-5	.	TRBJ1-4	CASSIRPNEKLFF	TGTGCCAGCAGTATCAGGCCCAATGAAAAACTGTTTTTT
.	TRBV3-1/TRBV3-2	TRBD1	TRBJ2-1	CASSRPDRGYNEQFF	TGTGCCAGCAGCCGCCCGGACAGGGGCTACAATGAGCAGTTCTTC
.	TRBV19	.	TRBJ1-5	CASSPSNLVGAGQPQHF	TGTGCCAGTAGTCCGTCGAACCTTGTGGGGGCAGGACAGCCCCAGCATTTT
few	TRBV7-2	.	TRBJ1-4	CASSPSNGEKLFF	TGTGCCAGCAGCCCCTCCAACGGTGAAAAACTGTTTTTT
.	TRBV6-2/TRBV6-3	.	TRBJ2-5	CASSYSVLGGETQYF	TGTGCCAGCAGTTACTCGGTGCTAGGGGGAGAGACCCAGTACTTC
.	TRBV5-1	.	TRBJ1-5	CASSVQPRGGVNQPQHF	TGCGCCAGCAGCGTGCAGCCAAGGGGAGGAGTCAATCAGCCCCAGCATTTT
.	TRBV28	TRBD1	TRBJ1-6	CASSLDRGVSPLHF	TGTGCCAGCAGTTTGGACAGGGGAGTCTCACCCCTCCACTTT
.	TRBV27	TRBD2	TRBJ2-1	CASRETSGNEQFF	TGTGCCAGCAGGGAGACTAGCGGGAATGAGCAGTTCTTC
.	TRBV11-3	TRBD1	TRBJ2-5	CASSEGQSEQETQYF	TGTGCCAGCAGCGAGGGACAGTCGGAACAAGAGACCCAGTACTTC
.	TRBV28	TRBD2	TRBJ2-3	CASRLAGDTQYF	TGTGCCAGCAGACTAGCGGGAGATACGCAGTATTTT
.	TRBV6-5	.	TRBJ1-1	CASSFGHLNTEAFF	TGTGCCAGCAGTTTTGGACACCTGAACACTGAAGCTTTCTTT
.	TRBV27	TRBD1	TRBJ2-3	CASSLGQVSTDTQYF	TGTGCCAGCAGTCTAGGACAGGTGTCCACAGATACGCAGTATTTT
.	TRBV27	.	TRBJ1-5	CASSPGTKRNQPQHF	TGTGCCAGCAGCCCCGGGACAAAACGGAATCAGCCCCAGCATTTT
.	TRBV28	TRBD2	TRBJ2-7	CASSLAGTTFYEQYF	TGTGCCAGCAGTTTAGCGGGGACTACGTTCTACGAGCAGTACTTC
.	TRBV10-3	.	TRBJ2-3	CAISVQGGRTDTQYF	TGTGCCATCAGTGTACAAGGGGGACGCACAGATACGCAGTATTTT
.	TRBV4-3	TRBD2	TRBJ2-3	CASSLTPASGYTDTQYF	TGCGCCAGCAGTCTTACCCCGGCTAGCGGTTACACAGATACGCAGTATTTT
.	TRBV11-2	.	TRBJ1-5	CASSLGPGQPQHF	TGTGCCAGCAGCTTAGGGCCGGGTCAGCCCCAGCATTTT
.	TRBV7-3	TRBD1	TRBJ2-2	CASSYGTANTGELFF	TGTGCCAGCAGTTACGGGACAGCGAACACCGGGGAGCTGTTTTTT
.	TRBV7-2	.	TRBJ2-5	CASGARRRETQYF	TGTGCCAGCGGCGCGCGACGGCGAGAGACCCAGTACTTC
.	TRBV19	TRBD1	TRBJ1-2	CASIDRAGGYGYTF	TGTGCCAGTATTGACAGGGCCGGGGGCTATGGCTACACCTTC
.	TRBV5-4	TRBD2	TRBJ2-1	CASSLFRLAGGQEQFF	TGTGCCAGCAGCTTGTTTCGCCTAGCGGGGGGCCAGGAGCAGTTCTTC
once	TRBV9	.	TRBJ2-2	CASSLGHSHAASGELFF	TGTGCCAGCAGCCTCGGACATTCCCATGCGGCGTCCGGGGAGCTGTTTTTT
.	TRBV11-2	TRBD2	TRBJ2-7	CASSPTREGSREQYF	TGTGCCAGCAGCCCCACTCGGGAGGGGTCGCGTGAGCAGTACTTC
.	TRBV5-1	.	TRBJ2-7	CASSLNVASYEQYF	TGCGCCAGCAGCTTGAACGTGGCCAGCTACGAGCAGTACTTC
.	TRBV18	.	TRBJ2-5	CASSDQVVQTQYF	TGTGCCAGCTCAGACCAAGTTGTGCAGACCCAGTACTTC
.	TRBV4-1	.	TRBJ1-6	CASSQEAFNSPLHF	TGCGCCAGCAGCCAAGAGGCGTTTAATTCACCCCTCCACTTT
.	TRBV5-1	TRBD2	TRBJ2-7	CASSLGLAQTTYEQYF	TGCGCCAGCAGCCTCGGACTAGCGCAAACCACCTACGAGCAGTACTTC
.	TRBV27	.	TRBJ2-3	CASSFPGGTTDTQYF	TGTGCCAGCAGTTTTCCGGGCGGAACCACAGATACGCAGTATTTT
.	TRBV28	TRBD1	TRBJ2-3	CASSAPGQGADTQYF	TGTGCCAGCAGTGCACCGGGACAGGGGGCAGATACGCAGTATTTT
.	TRBV6-5	.	TRBJ1-1	CATTPKNFAEAFF	TGTGCCACCACACCTAAGAATTTCGCTGAAGCTTTCTTT
.	TRBV28	.	TRBJ1-5	CASQVGQNSNQPQHF	TGTGCCAGCCAGGTTGGGCAGAATAGCAATCAGCCCCAGCATTTT
.	TRBV28	.	TRBJ2-1	CASSLMRGEQFF	TGTGCCAGCAGTTTAATGCGTGGTGAGCAGTTCTTC
.	TRBV2	TRBD1	TRBJ1-3	CASSGTGVNRNTIYF	TGTGCCAGCAGTGGAACAGGGGTGAATAGAAACACCATATATTTT
.	TRBV7-2	.	TRBJ1-4	CASSRVFEFGRQFF	TGTGCCAGCAGCAGGGTTTTCGAGTTTGGGCGACAATTTTTT
.	TRBV5-4	.	TRBJ2-1	CASSSESWRQAKDNEQFF	TGTGCCAGCAGCTCGGAGAGTTGGCGACAGGCCAAAGACAATGAGCAGTTCTTC
.	TRBV5-4	.	TRBJ1-1	CASSGDQRTGAFF	TGTGCCAGCAGCGGGGACCAGAGAACAGGAGCTTTCTTT
.	TRBV27	.	TRBJ2-2	CASSPVPVLSGELFF	TGTGCCAGCAGCCCGGTCCCCGTACTTTCCGGGGAGCTGTTTTTT
few	TRBV5-6	.	TRBJ2-7	CASSLSSGYEQYF	TGTGCCAGCAGCTTGTCGAGCGGCTACGAGCAGTACTTC